The rows below give T cell receptor beta chains drawn from one sample of a study of T cells in Graves' hyperthyroidism and ophthalmopathy. TCRdb analysed the multiplex PCR reads with MiXCR anew, one entry per CDR3 protein. The sample consists of under 650,000 distinct CDR3 sequences, 16% of them appearing once. Sequencing was performed on blood. The source of these receptors is a woman aged 30 to 39 with Graves' hyperthyroidism. The CDR3 runs from the conserved cysteine through the conserved F or W. A D gene is named only where the DNA matches it firmly. Part of the rows lack a size; the others show once, few, many or a class for expanded clones.

length	D	size	V	J	CDR3	DNA
13	NA	NA	TRBV4-2	TRBJ1-5	CASSQDLGGPQHF	TGTGCCAGCAGCCAAGATTTAGGGGGGCCCCAGCATTTT
16	TRBD2	few	TRBV7-9	TRBJ2-1	CASSLVWLAGINEQFF	TGTGCCAGCAGCTTAGTTTGGCTAGCGGGCATCAATGAGCAGTTCTTC
15	NA	many	TRBV28	TRBJ2-3	CASSSGTTSTDTQYF	TGTGCCAGCAGTTCGGGGACAACTAGCACAGATACGCAGTATTTT
14	TRBD1	NA	TRBV28	TRBJ1-6	CATGTAESGSPLHF	TGTGCCACTGGGACAGCAGAAAGTGGTTCACCCCTCCACTTT
14	NA	few	TRBV10-3	TRBJ1-6	CAISPGLENSPLHF	TGTGCCATCAGCCCGGGACTTGAGAATTCACCCCTCCACTTT
16	NA	few	TRBV7-9	TRBJ1-2	CASSPRTGEANYGYTF	TGTGCCAGCAGCCCTAGGACCGGGGAGGCTAACTATGGCTACACCTTC
13	TRBD1	many	TRBV2	TRBJ1-5	CASKGQGNQPQHF	TGTGCCAGCAAGGGACAGGGGAATCAGCCCCAGCATTTT
13	TRBD2	many	TRBV11-2	TRBJ2-5	CASSQGLAGAQYF	TGTGCCAGCAGCCAAGGACTAGCGGGGGCTCAGTACTTC
14	TRBD1	many	TRBV6-1	TRBJ2-7	CATMGTVLGYEQYF	TGTGCCACCATGGGGACAGTCCTGGGGTACGAGCAGTACTTC
17	TRBD2	many	TRBV5-1	TRBJ2-1	CASSLAASGASYNEQFF	TGCGCCAGCAGCTTGGCCGCTAGCGGGGCGTCCTACAATGAGCAGTTCTTC
12	NA	few	TRBV20-1	TRBJ2-2	CSARWLTGELFF	TGCAGTGCTAGGTGGCTTACCGGGGAGCTGTTTTTT
16	NA	NA	TRBV12-3/TRBV12-4	TRBJ2-1	CASSSPGQGQLNEQFF	TGTGCCAGCAGCTCCCCCGGGCAGGGGCAGTTGAATGAGCAGTTCTTC
15	TRBD1	NA	TRBV9	TRBJ2-2	CASSVQGAGAGELFF	TGTGCCAGCAGCGTACAGGGGGCCGGGGCCGGGGAGCTGTTTTTT
17	NA	NA	TRBV12-3/TRBV12-4	TRBJ2-6	CASSLTEGSSGANVLTF	TGTGCCAGCAGTTTAACAGAGGGAAGCTCTGGGGCCAACGTCCTGACTTTC
15	TRBD2	few	TRBV27	TRBJ2-7	CEARGSGSSAYEQYF	TGTGAAGCGAGGGGTAGCGGGAGTAGCGCCTACGAGCAGTACTTC
15	NA	many	TRBV6-1	TRBJ2-3	CASSYFTGSTDTQYF	TGTGCCAGCAGTTATTTCACAGGGAGCACAGATACGCAGTATTTT
16	TRBD1	NA	TRBV10-3	TRBJ2-5	CAISELTGTAQETQYF	TGTGCCATCAGTGAGTTGACAGGGACAGCACAAGAGACCCAGTACTTC
12	NA	few	TRBV9	TRBJ2-2	CASSERVGELFF	TGTGCCAGCAGCGAGCGGGTCGGGGAGCTGTTTTTT
20	TRBD2	NA	TRBV28	TRBJ2-2	CASSSLRLAGGPGNTGELFF	TGTGCCAGCAGTTCCCTTAGACTAGCGGGAGGGCCTGGGAACACCGGGGAGCTGTTTTTT
16	NA	few	TRBV4-1	TRBJ2-7	CASSQDRTAASYEQYF	TGCGCCAGCAGCCAAGATAGGACAGCGGCCTCCTACGAGCAGTACTTC
16	NA	few	TRBV5-4	TRBJ2-1	CASSFSQGFLDNEQFF	TGTGCCAGCAGCTTCTCCCAGGGGTTCTTAGATAATGAGCAGTTCTTC
16	NA	many	TRBV28	TRBJ2-1	CASSHRSGHQYNEQFF	TGTGCCAGCAGTCATCGTTCGGGGCACCAATACAATGAGCAGTTCTTC
12	NA	many	TRBV20-1	TRBJ1-1	CSACDPGLGAFF	TGCAGTGCCTGCGACCCGGGCTTGGGGGCTTTCTTT
15	NA	few	TRBV29-1	TRBJ2-4	CSVEGSPGLKNIQYF	TGCAGCGTTGAAGGGTCCCCGGGACTCAAAAACATTCAGTACTTC
16	TRBD1	many	TRBV6-1	TRBJ2-3	CASSGFGQGLIDTQYF	TGTGCCAGCAGTGGATTCGGACAGGGACTCATAGATACGCAGTATTTT
14	TRBD1	many	TRBV20-1	TRBJ1-6	CSAPGTGWNSPLHF	TGCAGTGCTCCCGGGACAGGGTGGAATTCACCCCTCCACTTT
17	NA	NA	TRBV7-2	TRBJ2-7	CASSLARPRRISYEQYF	TGTGCCAGCAGCTTAGCGAGACCGAGACGGATCTCCTACGAGCAGTACTTC
22	NA	few	TRBV20-1	TRBJ2-2	CSARSIGAVRGWLRTKTGELFF	TGCAGTGCTAGATCAATTGGGGCAGTGCGTGGGTGGCTCCGAACGAAGACCGGGGAGCTGTTTTTT
15	TRBD2	many	TRBV7-2	TRBJ2-2	CASSRGLVRTGELFF	TGTGCCAGCAGCCGCGGACTAGTAAGGACCGGGGAGCTGTTTTTT
14	TRBD2	many	TRBV29-1	TRBJ2-1	CSVVTGTSGKVQFF	TGCAGCGTTGTGACCGGGACTAGCGGGAAGGTGCAGTTCTTC
13	NA	NA	TRBV4-3	TRBJ2-1	CASSQDLPSGQFF	TGCGCCAGCAGCCAAGATTTGCCATCTGGGCAGTTCTTC
13	NA	many	TRBV27	TRBJ2-7	CASSFSTAYEQYF	TGTGCCAGCAGTTTTTCGACAGCCTACGAGCAGTACTTC
15	NA	few	TRBV5-1	TRBJ2-5	CASSGSVAGRETQYF	TGCGCCAGCAGCGGGTCCGTTGCGGGACGAGAGACCCAGTACTTC
19	TRBD2	NA	TRBV4-3	TRBJ2-1	CASSPRYGGAGGLYNEQFF	TGCGCCAGCAGCCCAAGATATGGGGGTGCGGGGGGTCTCTACAATGAGCAGTTCTTC
13	NA	many	TRBV20-1	TRBJ1-5	CSGAQDNNQPQHF	TGCAGTGGGGCCCAGGACAATAATCAGCCCCAGCATTTT
14	NA	many	TRBV7-9	TRBJ2-5	CASRSNSGQETQYF	TGTGCCAGCAGATCCAACTCGGGGCAAGAGACCCAGTACTTC
14	TRBD1	many	TRBV2	TRBJ1-2	CASRDRVGSYGYTF	TGTGCCAGCAGAGACAGGGTGGGGAGCTATGGCTACACCTTC
15	TRBD2	NA	TRBV19	TRBJ2-1	CASSMGGGPYNEQFF	TGTGCCAGTAGTATGGGCGGGGGGCCCTACAATGAGCAGTTCTTC
13	NA	many	TRBV30	TRBJ1-2	CAWSKGGSYGYTF	TGTGCCTGGAGTAAGGGGGGGAGCTATGGCTACACCTTC
19	TRBD2	NA	TRBV2	TRBJ2-5	CASSEARGLAGGPGETQYF	TGTGCCAGCAGTGAAGCTAGGGGACTAGCGGGAGGGCCGGGAGAGACCCAGTACTTC